This T cell receptor beta chain derives from a study of human T cells and chemical hapten exposure. Study summary: Small pooled library volume differences mainly caused per-sample TCR yield variation.

The sample holds a few counts of this clonotype. The target antigen is unknown. Study-level findings and limits: Significantly greater numbers of large CDR3 similarity clusters came from expanded TCRs than from controls.

In TCRdb, the RACE reads were re-called with MiXCR into one record per CDR3 protein. Seen here are 350,000 to 400,000 distinct CDR3 sequences, about 6% observed once, and the top ten hold about 5.6%. Noted time point: patch test 2, 6 weeks after DPC sensitization. Documented treatment: therapeutic diphenylcyclopropenone sensitization with weekly scalp DPC. Participating donors were patients with alopecia, aged 18 to 70 years, considered appropriate candidates for DPC. V was trimmed by 0 bases and J by 0 bases, leaving 9 bases between them. The length of the CDR3 is 15 residues. Germline lookup yields CDR1 DFQATT and CDR2 SNEGSKA (reference sequence).

This sequence joins TRBV20-1 and TRBJ2-4; D is possibly TRBD1 or TRBD2 (5 bases each). The TCR was taken from a woman under 30 with alopecia areata. Some clones in this sample may be carry-over from other donors' samples. The source material was whole blood, sampled in connection with sensitization to the hapten diphenylcyclopropenone (DPC). CDR3 in DNA: TGCAGTGCTAGAGATAGTGGGGGAGCCAAAAACATTCAGTACTTC. This translates into CSARDSGGAKNIQYF.